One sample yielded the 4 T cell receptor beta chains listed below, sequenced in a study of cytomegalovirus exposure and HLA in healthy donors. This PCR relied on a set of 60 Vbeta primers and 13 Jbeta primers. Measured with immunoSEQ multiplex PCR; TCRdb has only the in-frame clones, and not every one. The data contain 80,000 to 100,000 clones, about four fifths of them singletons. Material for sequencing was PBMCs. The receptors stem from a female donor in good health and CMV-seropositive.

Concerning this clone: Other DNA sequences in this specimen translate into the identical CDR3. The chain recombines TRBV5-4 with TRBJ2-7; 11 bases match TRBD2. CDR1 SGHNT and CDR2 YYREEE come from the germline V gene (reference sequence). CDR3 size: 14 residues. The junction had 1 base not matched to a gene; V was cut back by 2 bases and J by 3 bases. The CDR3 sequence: CASSLGTSGYEQYF. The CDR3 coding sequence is TGTGCCAGCAGCTTAGGGACTAGCGGCTACGAGCAGTACTTC.

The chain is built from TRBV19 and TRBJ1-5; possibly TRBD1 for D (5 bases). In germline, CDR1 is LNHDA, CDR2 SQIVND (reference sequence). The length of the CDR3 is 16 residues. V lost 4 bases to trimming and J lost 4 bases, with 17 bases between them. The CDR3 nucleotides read TGTGCCAGTAGTAAAGGACACCCTCCTGGGAATCAGCCCCAGCATTTT. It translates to CASSKGHPPGNQPQHF.

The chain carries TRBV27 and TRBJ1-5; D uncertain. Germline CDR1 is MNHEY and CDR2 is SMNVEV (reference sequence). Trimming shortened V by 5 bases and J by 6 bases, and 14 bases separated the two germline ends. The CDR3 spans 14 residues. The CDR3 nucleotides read TGTGCCAGCAGTACCCGGGAGGGTTCTCAGCCCCAGCATTTT. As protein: CASSTREGSQPQHF.

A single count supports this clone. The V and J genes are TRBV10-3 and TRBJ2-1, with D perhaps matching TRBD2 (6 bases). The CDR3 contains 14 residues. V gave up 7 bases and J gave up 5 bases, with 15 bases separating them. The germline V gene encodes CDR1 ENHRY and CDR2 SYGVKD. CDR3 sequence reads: CAIIRDFGNNEQFF. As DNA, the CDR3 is TGTGCCATCATCCGGGACTTCGGCAACAATGAGCAGTTCTTC.